This T cell receptor (beta chain) was obtained from a study of T-cell reconstitution after alpha-beta-depleted transplantation in children. General study results and limits: Some patients' high day-60 TCRbeta diversity was attributed to recipient cells surviving conditioning. Reportedly, only several hundred clones from non-depleted graft cells drove alpha-beta T-cell counts at about two months. The authors attributed T-cell counts and diversity one year after transplant mostly to newly produced T cells.

The germline V gene encodes CDR1 ENHRY and CDR2 SYGVKD. Trimming took off 6 bases at V and 14 bases at J, with 20 bases between the two ends. The length of the CDR3 is 13 residues. The authors prepared the TCRbeta library with unique molecular identifiers. TCRdb fed the PCR reads into MiXCR, producing one record per CDR3 protein. The table shows about 980,000 distinct CDR3 sequences, with roughly 29% occurring only once. This clonotype showed up just a few times. As yet, its antigen is unknown. The sample here was PBMCs, mostly from graft donor cells, taken 360 days after TCRalphabeta/CD19-depleted stem cell transplant. The receptor was isolated from a boy in the first two years of life who had a stem cell transplant for SCID, so the T cells may come from the graft donor. This chain connects TRBV10-3 to TRBJ2-1, with D perhaps matching TRBD2 (7 bases). CDR3 DNA sequence: TGTGCCATCAGAGGGGGGACTAAAGGGGATAAGTTCTTC. Residues: CAIRGGTKGDKFF.